This T cell receptor (beta chain) was obtained from a study of blood T cell repertoires in COVID-19. Overall study: T cells, B-cell-depleted T cells, or PBMCs supplied cDNA or gDNA.

Assay used: immunoSEQ multiplex PCR; TCRdb lists only in-frame clones, some missing. The sample holds over 20,000 clones; around 79% are singletons and the top ten take approximately 7%. The CDR3 runs 13 residues. The V gene end was trimmed by 4 bases and the J gene end by 4 bases; junction bases not matched to a gene: 2. Germline values: CDR1 SGHNT, CDR2 YYREEE (reference sequence). The table lists this clone with a count of one. The sequencing sample was made of peripheral blood. The sequence was obtained from a man aged 50 or older with COVID-19, enrolled during active disease. The chain uses TRBV5-4 and TRBJ2-7, with 10 bases identical to TRBD2. CDR3: CASSSGRAYEQYF. In DNA form, the CDR3 reads TGTGCCAGCAGCAGCGGGAGGGCTTACGAGCAGTACTTC.